Following are 27 T cell receptor beta chains from one sample sequenced in a study of blood T cell repertoires in COVID-19. Generated by immunoSEQ multiplex PCR, the TCRdb table keeps only in-frame clones and is missing some. The table records about 220,000 clones, 80% of them present only once. Material for sequencing was peripheral blood. Receptors were obtained from a human donor in a cohort sampled during active COVID-19.

The J gene is TRBJ2-2, the V gene TRBV7-2, with 7 bases matching TRBD1. J lost 3 bases, V lost 8 bases, and 6 bases had no gene match. CDR3 length: 14 amino acids. Germline CDR1 reads SGHTA; CDR2 reads FQGNSA. The CDR3 protein is CASARDRDTGELFF. CDR3 sequence (DNA): TGTGCCAGCGCTCGAGACAGGGACACCGGGGAGCTGTTTTTT.

The genes are TRBV19 and TRBJ2-2; weak D call: TRBD1 (5 bases). Per germline, CDR1 LNHDA and CDR2 SQIVND (reference sequence). V was pared by 5 bases and J by 4 bases, with 11 bases between. This CDR3 is 14 amino acids long. CDR3 region: CASSARATTGELFF. The CDR3 bases are TGTGCCAGTAGTGCCAGGGCTACCACCGGGGAGCTGTTTTTT.

At least ten counts were recorded for this clone. This chain connects TRBV12-3 or TRBV12-4 to TRBJ2-7; 7 bases match TRBD1. V was clipped by 5 bases and J by 3 bases; unmatched bases: 4. The CDR3 totals 13 residues. CDR3 coding DNA: TGTGCCAGCAGTGTAGGGACAGTCTACGAGCAGTACTTC. Translating gives CASSVGTVYEQYF.

The chain uses TRBV9 and TRBJ2-2; D unresolved. The CDR3 sequence is 13 residues long. The V end was cut by 0 bases, the J end by 7 bases, with 7 bases between. Germline CDR1 SGDLS, CDR2 YYNGEE. CDR3 DNA: TGTGCCAGCAGCGTAGGTCAGGTCGGGGAGCTGTTTTTT. Amino acid sequence: CASSVGQVGELFF.

The V gene is TRBV29-1, the J gene TRBJ2-5; a weak D match, TRBD2 (5 bases). CDR1 and CDR2 (germline): SQVTM, ANQGSEA. The CDR3 runs 11 residues. Trimming removed 5 bases from V and 5 bases from J, with 9 bases in between. DNA for the CDR3: TGCAGCGTTTCTAGAGGGGAGACCCAGTACTTC. The encoded protein is CSVSRGETQYF.

This clone showed up just once. This chain connects TRBV5-4 to TRBJ2-1; D is undetermined. Germline values: CDR1 SGHNT, CDR2 YYREEE (reference sequence). This CDR3 is built from 13 residues. Trimming took off 3 bases at V and 4 bases at J, with 8 bases between the two ends. The CDR3 reads CASSSWRYNEQFF. In DNA form, the CDR3 reads TGTGCCAGCAGCTCCTGGCGGTACAATGAGCAGTTCTTC.

The genes are TRBV2 and TRBJ2-5, with 9 bases fitting TRBD1. Germline-derived CDR1 and CDR2 are SNHLY and FYNNEI. The CDR3 extends over 13 amino acids. The V and J ends lost 8 bases and 6 bases, in that order; junction bases with no gene match: 7. The CDR3 spells CASVPDRGQTQYF. CDR3 DNA: TGTGCCAGCGTTCCGGACAGGGGACAGACCCAGTACTTC.

About this clone itself: The same CDR3 is also encoded by other DNA sequences in this sample. V usage is TRBV30 and J usage is TRBJ1-2, with 7 bases identical to TRBD1. The CDR3 is 10 residues long. The junction had 5 bases not matched to a gene; V was cut back by 8 bases and J by 8 bases. Germline V lookup: CDR1 GTSNPN, CDR2 SVGIG (reference sequence). CDR3 sequence: CALSQGGYTF. CDR3 coding DNA: TGTGCCCTTTCACAGGGGGGCTACACCTTC.

As to this clone: The junction departs from the called germline gene at one end, perhaps through a read error. V gene TRBV6-5 combines with J gene TRBJ2-7, with D uncertain. This CDR3 is 15 amino acids long. Germline V gene data show CDR1 as MNHEY and CDR2 as SVGAGI. CDR3 amino acids: CAGSYSNGYSYEQYF. CDR3 in DNA: TGTGCCGGCAGTTACTCGAACGGGTACTCCTACGAGCAGTACTTC.

This chain uses TRBV3-1 (or the pseudogene TRBV3-2) with TRBJ2-5; 11 bases match TRBD2. Germline-derived CDR1 and CDR2 are LGHDT and YNNKEL (reference sequence). There are 15 residues in the CDR3. The V segment lost 7 bases and the J segment 4 bases; nucleotides outside the gene matches: 8. The CDR3 loop is CASTISGGDGETQYF. Here the CDR3 DNA reads TGTGCCAGCACCATTAGCGGGGGGGATGGAGAGACCCAGTACTTC.

The chain is built from TRBV23-1 and TRBJ1-2; no clear D gene. TRBV23-1 is reported as an ORF; its role is uncertain. CDR3 size: 14 residues. Trimming shortened V by 10 bases and J by 4 bases, and 19 bases separated the two germline ends. The CDR3 is CATQRLAEIYGYTF. DNA of the CDR3: TGCGCCACCCAGCGGTTGGCAGAAATCTATGGCTACACCTTC.

This chain connects TRBV4-2 to TRBJ2-7; 12 nucleotides align to TRBD2. V trimming: 4 bases; J trimming: 7 bases; junction bases outside the gene matches: 11. The CDR3 length is 16 residues. Germline CDR1 and CDR2: LGHNA and YNFKEQ. The CDR3: CASSRSSGRAVGEQYF. The CDR3 DNA follows: TGTGCCAGCAGCCGGTCTAGCGGGAGGGCCGTTGGGGAGCAGTACTTC.

The chain employs TRBV7-9 and TRBJ2-7, with 10 bases aligning to TRBD1. V gave up 5 bases and J gave up 4 bases; unmatched junction bases: 5. Germline V gene sequence: CDR1 SEHNR, CDR2 FQNEAQ (reference sequence). The CDR3 is 14 residues long. The CDR3 reads CASSVGTGAYEQYF. CDR3 nucleotide sequence: TGTGCCAGCAGCGTCGGGACAGGGGCGTACGAGCAGTACTTC.

The chain recombines TRBV3-1 (or the pseudogene TRBV3-2) with TRBJ2-5, with a possible D match to TRBD2 (5 bases). Germline V gene lookup returns CDR1 LGHDT and CDR2 YNNKEL (reference sequence). The CDR3 runs to 13 residues. V gave up 4 bases and J gave up 9 bases, with 15 bases separating them. The CDR3 DNA sequence: TGTGCCAGCAGCCTCCTGAAAGTGGAGGCCCAGTACTTC. Protein sequence: CASSLLKVEAQYF.

CDR3: CASSLWGRRVVNEQFF. CDR3 DNA sequence: TGTGCCAGCAGCTTATGGGGCAGGAGGGTGGTCAATGAGCAGTTCTTC. This chain joins TRBV11-2 and TRBJ2-1; TRBD2 might be the D (6 bases). Trimming pared 2 bases from V and 6 bases from J, leaving 17 bases between. Germline lookup yields CDR1 SGHAT and CDR2 FQNNGV. The CDR3 runs to 16 residues.

This rearrangement joins TRBV6-1 to TRBJ1-3; unclear D gene. The CDR3 consists of 14 residues. V lost 2 bases to trimming and J lost 4 bases, with 9 bases between them. Germline V gene sequence: CDR1 MNHNS, CDR2 SASEGT. The CDR3 region has the DNA TGTGCCAGCAGTGAACGGGGTGGGGGAAACACCATATATTTT. It is translated as CASSERGGGNTIYF.

The chain couples TRBV4-3 to TRBJ2-1, with 11 bases lining up with TRBD1. CDR3 length equals 15 residues. Per the germline V gene, CDR1 is LGHNA and CDR2 is YSLEER. Losses at the gene ends were 4 bases for V and 6 bases for J; bases not matched to a gene: 5. The DNA of the CDR3 is TGCGCCAGCAGCCCCGGGACAGGGGGAACCAATGAGCAGTTCTTC. It specifies CASSPGTGGTNEQFF.

The chain has TRBV5-4 and TRBJ2-3; 7 bases are shared with TRBD1. The V segment lost 2 bases and the J segment 3 bases; nucleotides outside the gene matches: 6. The CDR3 runs 15 residues. CDR1 is SGHNT, CDR2 YYREEE, per germline (reference sequence). The CDR3 DNA reads TGTGCCAGCAGCTTTCCGGGACAGCTAACAGATACGCAGTATTTT. Translating gives CASSFPGQLTDTQYF.

The CDR3 coding sequence is TGTGCCAGCAGTTTCGGGGGGCATTTTGTGGCCGGGGAGCTGTTTTTT. It codes for CASSFGGHFVAGELFF. V is TRBV6-6 and J is TRBJ2-2; D is possibly TRBD2 (7 bases). There are 16 residues in the CDR3. Deletions cut 4 bases from V and 6 bases from J, with 18 bases between. Germline V gene lookup returns CDR1 MNHNY and CDR2 SVGAGI (reference sequence).

The rearrangement joins TRBV3-1 (or the pseudogene TRBV3-2) to TRBJ1-3, with D maybe TRBD1 (5 bases). Germline V gene data show CDR1 as LGHDT and CDR2 as YNNKEL (reference sequence). Trimming pared 4 bases from V and 0 bases from J, leaving 16 bases between. The CDR3 length is 17 residues. CDR3 amino acids: CASSPLTGGHSGNTIYF. The CDR3 DNA reads as TGTGCCAGCAGCCCCCTAACGGGCGGACACTCTGGAAACACCATATATTTT.

The rearrangement joins TRBV19 to TRBJ1-2, with 9 bases aligning to TRBD1. Germline V CDR1 and CDR2: LNHDA, SQIVND (reference sequence). The CDR3 contains 12 residues. The CDR3 DNA sequence: TGTGCTTCGGGGGGGACAGGGTTTAGCTACACCTTC. This sequence encodes CASGGTGFSYTF.

This clone has a handful of counts. The CDR3, as DNA: TGTGCCAGCAGCCAAGATAAATGGGCCGGGATCTACGAGCAGTACTTC. Translated: CASSQDKWAGIYEQYF. This chain connects TRBV14 to TRBJ2-7; D may be TRBD2 (5 bases). The V end lost 0 bases, the J end lost 3 bases, and 15 bases lay between the germline ends. Germline V gene lookup returns CDR1 SGHDN and CDR2 FVKESK. The CDR3 is 16 residues long. The complete variable domain, with remaining parts taken from reference TRBV14 and TRBJ2-7, reads EAGVTQFPSHSVIEKGQTVTLRCDPISGHDNLYWYRRVMGKEIKFLLHFVKESKQDESGMPNNRFLAERTGGTYSTLKVQPAELEDSGVYFCASSQDKWAGIYEQYFGPGTRLTVT.

The chain employs TRBV2 and TRBJ2-2, with a tentative D call TRBD2 (6 bases). CDR1 SNHLY and CDR2 FYNNEI come from the germline V gene. Trimming left V 4 bases short and J 0 bases short, with 9 bases between. The CDR3 covers 15 residues. The CDR3 loop is CASSGSGANTGELFF. CDR3 DNA: TGTGCCAGCAGTGGTAGCGGCGCGAACACCGGGGAGCTGTTTTTT.

The chain recombines TRBV6-6 with TRBJ2-3; maybe TRBD2 (5 bases). CDR3 length equals 15 residues. Trimming cost V 5 bases and J 0 bases, with 12 bases left between them. Germline assignment: CDR1 MNHNY and CDR2 SVGAGI (reference sequence). This chain's CDR3 is CASSPGVWSTDTQYF. The CDR3 DNA follows: TGTGCCAGCAGTCCCGGGGTATGGAGCACAGATACGCAGTATTTT.

The chain combines TRBV29-1 with TRBJ1-3, with 11 nucleotides matching TRBD1. Looked up from germline, CDR1 is SQVTM and CDR2 is ANQGSEA. The J segment lost 4 bases and the V segment lost 4 bases, leaving 9 bases of the junction unmatched. The CDR3 length is 16 residues. CDR3: CSVGGDRGTSGNTIYF. Here the CDR3 DNA reads TGCAGCGTTGGAGGGGACAGGGGGACGAGCGGAAACACCATATATTTT.

The chain uses TRBV18 and TRBJ2-3, with TRBD2 as a possible D gene (5 bases). CDR3 length: 17 residues. CDR1 KGHSH and CDR2 LQKENI come from the germline V gene. V lost 2 bases to trimming and J lost 0 bases, with 15 bases between them. CDR3 coding DNA: TGTGCCAGCTCACCAATGGACTCCCGATTGAGCACAGATACGCAGTATTTT. Translating gives CASSPMDSRLSTDTQYF.

This chain uses TRBV27 with TRBJ2-7; D not certain. V gave up 5 bases and J gave up 7 bases, with 9 bases separating them. The CDR3 loop spans 11 amino acids. Per the germline V gene, CDR1 is MNHEY and CDR2 is SMNVEV (reference sequence). The CDR3 nucleotides are TGTGCCAGCAGTCGTGGGCTGGAGCAGTACTTC. Encoded protein: CASSRGLEQYF.